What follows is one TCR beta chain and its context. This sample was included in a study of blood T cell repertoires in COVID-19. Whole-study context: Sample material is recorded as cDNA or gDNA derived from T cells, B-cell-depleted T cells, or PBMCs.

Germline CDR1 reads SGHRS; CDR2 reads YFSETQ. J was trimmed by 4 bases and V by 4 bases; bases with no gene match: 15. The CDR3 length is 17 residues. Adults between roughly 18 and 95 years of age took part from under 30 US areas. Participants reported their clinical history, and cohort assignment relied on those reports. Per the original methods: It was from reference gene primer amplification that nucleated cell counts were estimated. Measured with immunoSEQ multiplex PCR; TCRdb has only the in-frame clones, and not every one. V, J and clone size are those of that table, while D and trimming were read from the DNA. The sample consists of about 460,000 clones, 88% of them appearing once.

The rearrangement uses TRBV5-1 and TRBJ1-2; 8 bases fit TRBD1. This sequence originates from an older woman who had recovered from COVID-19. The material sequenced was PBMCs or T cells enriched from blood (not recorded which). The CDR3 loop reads CASSQLTGGGNSYGYTF. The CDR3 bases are TGCGCCAGCAGCCAACTCACAGGGGGAGGCAATAGCTATGGCTACACCTTC.